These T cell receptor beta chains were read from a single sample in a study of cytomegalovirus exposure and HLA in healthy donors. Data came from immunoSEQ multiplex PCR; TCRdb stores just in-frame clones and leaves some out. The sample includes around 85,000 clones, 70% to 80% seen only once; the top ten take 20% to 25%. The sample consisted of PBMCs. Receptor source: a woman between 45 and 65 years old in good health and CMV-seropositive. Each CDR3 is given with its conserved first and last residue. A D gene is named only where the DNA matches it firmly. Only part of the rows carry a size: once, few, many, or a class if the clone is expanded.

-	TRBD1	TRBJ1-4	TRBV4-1	TGCGCCAGCAGCCAAGTCCTCTGGGGGACAGGTGGAGAGAATGAAAAACTGTTTTTT	CASSQVLWGTGGENEKLFF
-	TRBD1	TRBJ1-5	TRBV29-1	TGCAGCGTTGGACAGGGCGATCAGCCCCAGCATTTT	CSVGQGDQPQHF
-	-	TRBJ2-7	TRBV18	TGTGCCAGCTCACCTATGACAGGTGTATTCTACGAGCAGTACTTC	CASSPMTGVFYEQYF
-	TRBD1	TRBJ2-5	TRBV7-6	TGTGCCAGCAGACCCGGGACAGGGGCTATAGAGACCCAGTACTTC	CASRPGTGAIETQYF
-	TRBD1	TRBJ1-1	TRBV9	TGTGCCAGCAGCCCTCAATTAAGGGGGCACACTGAAGCTTTCTTT	CASSPQLRGHTEAFF
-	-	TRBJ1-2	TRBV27	TGTGCCAGCAGCCCCCCAGGGGCAACCTATGGCTACACCTTC	CASSPPGATYGYTF
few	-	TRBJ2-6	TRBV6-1	TGTGCCAGCATGACTGCGAGCGGGGCCAACGTCCTGACTTTC	CASMTASGANVLTF
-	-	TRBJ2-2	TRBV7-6	TGTGCCAGCAGCTTAGTGTCAGGATACACCGGGGAGCTGTTTTTT	CASSLVSGYTGELFF
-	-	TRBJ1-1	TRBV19	TGTGCCAGTAGGGCAGGCCAGAACACTGAAGCTTTCTTT	CASRAGQNTEAFF
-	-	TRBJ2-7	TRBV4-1	TGCGCCAGCAGCCACGACTCCCACGAGCAGTACTTC	CASSHDSHEQYF
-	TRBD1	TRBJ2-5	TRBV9	TGTGCCAGCGGCTCCCGGGACAGGGGGAACCAAGAGACCCAGTACTTC	CASGSRDRGNQETQYF
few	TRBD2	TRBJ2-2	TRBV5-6	TGTGCCAGCAGCTGGGGACTAGCGGGAACGGGCACCGGGGAGCTGTTTTTT	CASSWGLAGTGTGELFF
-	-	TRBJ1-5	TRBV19	TGTGCCAGTAGTACGGAGCGGGGACAGCCCCAGCATTTT	CASSTERGQPQHF
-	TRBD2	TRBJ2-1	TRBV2	TGTGCCAGCAGGCGACTAGCGGGATGGAGTGAGCAGTTCTTC	CASRRLAGWSEQFF
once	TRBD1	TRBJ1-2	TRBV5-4	TGTGCCAGCAGGTCCGGGACAGGGGATGGCTACACCTTC	CASRSGTGDGYTF
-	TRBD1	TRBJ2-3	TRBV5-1	TGCGCCAGCAGCTTAGACAGGGTTCTCACAGATACGCAGTATTTT	CASSLDRVLTDTQYF
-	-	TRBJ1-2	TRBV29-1	TGCAGCGTTGACCCATGGACAGGCTACACCTTC	CSVDPWTGYTF
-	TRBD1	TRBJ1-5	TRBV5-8	TGTGCCAGCAGCGGGCACAGGGGAAGGAGCAATCAGCCCCAGCATTTT	CASSGHRGRSNQPQHF
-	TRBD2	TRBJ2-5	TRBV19	TGTGCCAGTAGTACCCAGGGACTACGGGAAGAGACCCAGTACTTC	CASSTQGLREETQYF
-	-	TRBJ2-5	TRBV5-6	TGTGCCAGCAGCTTGTCTCGACAGTACCAAGAGACCCAGTACTTC	CASSLSRQYQETQYF
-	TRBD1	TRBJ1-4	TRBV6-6	TGTGCCAGCAGTTACGCCGGGACAGGGGGTGAAAAACTGTTTTTT	CASSYAGTGGEKLFF
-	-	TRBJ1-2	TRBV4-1	TGCGCCAGCAGCCAAGATTTGTTAGGGAGGAGTTATGGCTACACCTTC	CASSQDLLGRSYGYTF
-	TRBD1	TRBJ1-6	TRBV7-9	TGTGCCAGCAGCTTAAGGCAGGGGGCATATAATTCACCCCTCCACTTT	CASSLRQGAYNSPLHF
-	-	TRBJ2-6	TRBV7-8	TGTGCCAGCAGCCAGGGGGGCTCTGGGGCCAACGTCCTGACTTTC	CASSQGGSGANVLTF
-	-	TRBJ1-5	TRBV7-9	TGTTCCAGCAGCTCCCCGAGGGAGCCCCAGCATTTT	CSSSSPREPQHF
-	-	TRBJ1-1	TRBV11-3	TGTGCCAGCAGCACCCAGTTGACGCACAGGGTGAACACTGAAGCTTTCTTT	CASSTQLTHRVNTEAFF
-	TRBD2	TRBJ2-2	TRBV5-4	TGTGCCAGCGCTAGACTAGCGGGGGAAAACGGGGAGCTGTTTTTT	CASARLAGENGELFF
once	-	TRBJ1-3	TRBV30	TGTGCCTGGAGTATAATTAGTGGAAACACCATATATTTT	CAWSIISGNTIYF
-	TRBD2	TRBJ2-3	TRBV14	TGTGCCAGCAGCCAAGAGACGCTAGCGGGAGGTGATACGCAGTATTTT	CASSQETLAGGDTQYF
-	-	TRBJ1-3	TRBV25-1	TGTGCCAGTACGGGACTTTCTGGAAACACCATATATTTT	CASTGLSGNTIYF
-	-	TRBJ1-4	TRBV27	TGTGCCAGCAGTTTAGAGGGCAGGAATGAAAAACTGTTTTTT	CASSLEGRNEKLFF
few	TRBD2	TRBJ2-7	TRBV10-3	TGTGCCATCAGTGGTCGGCCTAGCGGGGGGGCCCGTTCCCACGAGCAGTACTTC	CAISGRPSGGARSHEQYF
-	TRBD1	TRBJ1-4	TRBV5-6	TGTGCCAGCAGCCCAATGGGGACAGGGGATGAAAAACTGTTTTTT	CASSPMGTGDEKLFF
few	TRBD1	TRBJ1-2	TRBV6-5	TGTGCCAGCAGTTACGGGGGGACAGTCGGCTATGGCTACACCTTC	CASSYGGTVGYGYTF
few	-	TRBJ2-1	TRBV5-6	TGTGCCAGCAGCTTGGTGGCTAGCGCATCCTACAATGAGCAGTTCTTC	CASSLVASASYNEQFF
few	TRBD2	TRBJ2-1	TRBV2	TGTGCCAGCAGCCAATTTACAACTAGCGGGACGGTCTACAATGAGCAGTTCTTC	CASSQFTTSGTVYNEQFF
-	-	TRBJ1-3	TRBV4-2	TGTGCCAGCAGCCAAGTAGATCGGGGAAACACCATATATTTT	CASSQVDRGNTIYF
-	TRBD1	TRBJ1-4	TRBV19	TGTGCCAGTAGTATACGACAGGGACTTGCAACTAATGAAAAACTGTTTTTT	CASSIRQGLATNEKLFF
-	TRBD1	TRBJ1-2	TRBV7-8	TGTGCCAGCAGCTCCGGGACAGGGGGGATTGGCTACACCTTC	CASSSGTGGIGYTF
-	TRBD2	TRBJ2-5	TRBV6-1	TGTGCCTCGGGAGGCGGGGGGGCCTCAGAGACCCAGTACTTC	CASGGGGASETQYF
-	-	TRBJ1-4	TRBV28	TGTGCCAGCGGTCAGGTGGGGCTGAATAATGAAAAACTGTTTTTT	CASGQVGLNNEKLFF
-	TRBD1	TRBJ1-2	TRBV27	TGTGCCAGCAGCGCAAACAGGGGAGGCTACACCTTC	CASSANRGGYTF
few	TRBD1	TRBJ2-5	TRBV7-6	TGTGCCAGCAGCTTAACACAGGGGCTCGGGGAGACCCAGTACTTC	CASSLTQGLGETQYF
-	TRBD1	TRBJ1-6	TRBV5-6	TGTGCCAGCAGCTTACCGACAGGGGAAGGTTCACCCCTCCACTTT	CASSLPTGEGSPLHF
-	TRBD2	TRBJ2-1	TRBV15	TGTGCCACCAGCAGAGATCGGTTAGCGGGCAATGAGCAGTTCTTC	CATSRDRLAGNEQFF
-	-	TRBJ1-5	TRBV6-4	TGTGCCAGCAGTGACCCGGGACACCCTAAATCAAATCCCCAGCATTTT	CASSDPGHPKSNPQHF
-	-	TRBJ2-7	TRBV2	TGTGCCAGCAGTCGATCGCAAGCCCCCCACGAGCAGTACTTC	CASSRSQAPHEQYF
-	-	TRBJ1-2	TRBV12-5	TGTGCTAGTGGTTTGGGAGTACCTCTCTATGGCTACACCTTC	CASGLGVPLYGYTF
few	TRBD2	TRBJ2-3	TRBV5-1	TGCGCCAGCAGCTTGGGGGTAGCGGGCTTCACAGATACGCAGTATTTT	CASSLGVAGFTDTQYF
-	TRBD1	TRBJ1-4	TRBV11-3	TGTGCCAGCAGCCTAGGTCTTACAGGGGAGCGCGAAAAACTGTTTTTT	CASSLGLTGEREKLFF
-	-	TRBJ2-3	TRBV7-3	TGTGCCAGCAGCTTAAATAGCCACACAGATACGCAGTATTTT	CASSLNSHTDTQYF
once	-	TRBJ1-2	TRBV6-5	TGTGCCAGCGGCTACCTCCAGGGCTATGGCTACACCTTC	CASGYLQGYGYTF
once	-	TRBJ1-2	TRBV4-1	TGCGCCAGCAGCCTCTGGGAGGGTGATGGCTACACCTTC	CASSLWEGDGYTF
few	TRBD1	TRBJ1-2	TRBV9	TGTGCCAGCAGCGTAGGCGGACAGGGGAACTATGGCTACACCTTC	CASSVGGQGNYGYTF
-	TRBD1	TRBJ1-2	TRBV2	TGTGCCAGCAGGATTGAGACAGGGGGCGGAGGCGGCTACACCTTC	CASRIETGGGGGYTF
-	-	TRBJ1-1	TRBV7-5	TGTGCCAGAAGCTTTTTGAGGAAAGACAACACTGAAGCTTTCTTT	CARSFLRKDNTEAFF
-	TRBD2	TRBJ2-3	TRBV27	TGTGCCAGCGGACTAGCGGGAGCTGCAGATACGCAGTATTTT	CASGLAGAADTQYF
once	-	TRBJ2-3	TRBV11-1	TGTGCCAGCAGCTCCCCCGGTACAGATACGCAGTATTTT	CASSSPGTDTQYF
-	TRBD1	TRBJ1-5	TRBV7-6	TGTGCCAGCAGCTTAGCGGCCGGGACAGGGGGCGACCAGCCCCAGCATTTT	CASSLAAGTGGDQPQHF
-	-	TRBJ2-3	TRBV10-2	TGCGCCAGCAGCGGGACTAGCACAGATACGCAGTATTTT	CASSGTSTDTQYF